The 21 T cell receptor beta chains below come from one sample, sequenced in a study of blood T cell repertoires in COVID-19. Generated by immunoSEQ multiplex PCR, the TCRdb table keeps only in-frame clones and is missing some. This sample carries about 260,000 clones, about 88% of them seen once, and the ten largest clones take roughly 4%. The sequenced sample was peripheral blood. The receptors were sampled from a man in his fifties or sixties who had recovered from COVID-19.

V gene TRBV10-2 combines with J gene TRBJ2-1, with D possibly being TRBD2 (7 bases). CDR1 and CDR2 (germline): WSHSY, SAAADI. Trimming stripped 5 bases from V and 9 bases from J, with 14 bases between. The CDR3 is 13 residues long. CDR3 sequence (DNA): TGCGCCAGCAGTCCGGGGGGCGCCCCTGAGCAGTTCTTC. Protein: CASSPGGAPEQFF.

The chain carries TRBV18 and TRBJ1-1; 7 bases map to TRBD1. J gave up 6 bases and V 5 bases, and 12 bases lay outside the gene matches. The germline V gene encodes CDR1 KGHSH and CDR2 LQKENI. This CDR3 region has 15 residues. The CDR3 sequence is CASSAIDRVGAEAFF. The CDR3 bases are TGTGCCAGCTCAGCCATAGACAGGGTAGGGGCTGAAGCTTTCTTT.

This chain links TRBV11-1 with TRBJ2-1, with 8 nucleotides matching TRBD1. Looked up from germline, CDR1 is SGHAT and CDR2 is FQDESV (reference sequence). Trimming took 7 bases from V and 5 from J; bases not matched to a gene: 4. The CDR3 has 13 amino acids. CDR3: CASTGQGHNEQFF. The CDR3 nucleotides read TGTGCCAGCACCGGACAGGGCCACAATGAGCAGTTCTTC.

The gene calls are TRBV7-3 and TRBJ2-1, with 9 bases matching TRBD1. Looked up from germline, CDR1 is SGHTA and CDR2 is FQGTGA. The CDR3 has 14 amino acids. Trimming at V came to 5 bases and at J to 7 bases, leaving 6 bases not matched to a gene. CDR3 nucleotide sequence: TGTGCCAGCAGCCCAGGGGACAGGGTGAATGAGCAGTTCTTC. It codes for CASSPGDRVNEQFF.

The rearrangement joins TRBV12-3 or TRBV12-4 to TRBJ1-1; perhaps TRBD1 as D (5 bases). The CDR3 is made up of 12 amino acids. V dropped 2 bases and J dropped 8 bases, with 9 bases sitting between them. The CDR3 reads CASSLMSGEAFF. The CDR3 DNA follows: TGTGCCAGCAGTTTAATGTCAGGGGAAGCTTTCTTT.

This rearrangement joins TRBV7-6 to TRBJ2-5; D unclear. This CDR3 is 15 amino acids long. The germline gives CDR1 SGHVS, CDR2 FNYEAQ. The germline V and J ends were trimmed by 1 base and 0 bases, with 9 bases remaining between them. The CDR3 loop reads CASSLGSGYQETQYF. The CDR3 nucleotides are TGTGCCAGCAGCTTAGGATCTGGCTACCAAGAGACCCAGTACTTC.

The chain recombines TRBV7-8 with TRBJ1-2; D unclear. V lost 5 bases to trimming and J lost 4 bases, with 14 bases between them. Germline CDR1 and CDR2: SGHVS and FQNEAQ. This CDR3 is built from 14 residues. In nucleotides, the CDR3 is TGTGCCAGCAGCCACTCGGGGTTTTCCTATGGCTACACCTTC. Residues: CASSHSGFSYGYTF.

The rearrangement links TRBV6-5 to TRBJ2-7; D unresolved. Germline-derived CDR1 and CDR2 are MNHEY and SVGAGI. Trimming pared 3 bases from V and 5 bases from J, leaving 17 bases between. This CDR3 is 15 amino acids long. CDR3 sequence reads: CASSYQATIFHEQYF. CDR3 DNA sequence: TGTGCCAGCAGTTATCAGGCTACGATATTCCACGAGCAGTACTTC.

V and J are TRBV12-3 or TRBV12-4 and TRBJ1-2, with D tentatively TRBD1 (6 bases). With 10 bases removed from V and 4 bases from J, the gap between germline ends came to 16 bases. The CDR3 length is 13 residues. This chain's CDR3 is CANSFRDTYGYTF. CDR3 DNA sequence: TGTGCCAACTCTTTTCGGGACACCTATGGCTACACCTTC.

This sequence joins TRBV24-1 and TRBJ2-1; no clear D. Germline CDR1 is KGHDR and CDR2 is SFDVKD. V was trimmed by 4 bases and J by 8 bases, leaving 17 bases between them. The CDR3 consists of 15 residues. The CDR3 spells CATSDPSEVSDEQFF. The CDR3 DNA reads as TGTGCCACCAGTGACCCATCTGAAGTGAGCGATGAGCAGTTCTTC.

J is TRBJ1-1 and V is TRBV6-5; D might be TRBD1 (5 bases). Germline CDR1 and CDR2: MNHEY and SVGAGI. CDR3 size: 13 residues. Between the trimmed V and J ends, which lost 4 bases and 7 bases, there was a span of 13 bases. The CDR3 coding sequence is TGTGCCAGCAGTTCAGGAATGACAGATGAAGCTTTCTTT. Encoded protein: CASSSGMTDEAFF.

In nucleotides, the CDR3 is TGTGCCACCAGTGTTGTCGGCACAGATACGCAGTATTTT. It specifies CATSVVGTDTQYF. The chain employs TRBV24-1 and TRBJ2-3; unclear D gene. V dropped 5 bases and J dropped 1 base, with 6 bases sitting between them. The CDR3 covers 13 residues. The germline gives CDR1 KGHDR, CDR2 SFDVKD.

This sequence joins TRBV19 and TRBJ2-7; 8 bases align to TRBD1. V shed 5 bases, J shed 2 bases, and the junction held 8 bases outside the gene matches. The CDR3 extends over 15 amino acids. CDR1 is LNHDA and CDR2 is SQIVND in the germline V gene (reference sequence). The CDR3 reads CASSVQGDAAYEQYF. CDR3 DNA sequence: TGTGCCAGTAGTGTACAGGGGGACGCCGCCTACGAGCAGTACTTC.

This clone has a single count. The chain carries TRBV6-5 and TRBJ2-1; 8 bases agree with TRBD2. The germline V gene encodes CDR1 MNHEY and CDR2 SVGAGI. CDR3 length: 16 amino acids. Unmatched junction bases numbered 12, after V lost 2 bases and J lost 9 bases. The CDR3 DNA is TGTGCCAGCAGTTACCCGAACGACGGGGGGGCCATTGAGCAGTTCTTC. Translating it yields CASSYPNDGGAIEQFF.

The gene calls are TRBV18 and TRBJ2-2; 7 bases are a match to TRBD2. Germline-derived CDR1 and CDR2 are KGHSH and LQKENI. The CDR3 spans 15 residues. V gave up 2 bases and J gave up 1 base; unmatched junction bases: 1. The CDR3 DNA reads TGTGCCAGCTCACCAGTAGCGGGGAACACCGGGGAGCTGTTTTTT. Translation: CASSPVAGNTGELFF.

J is TRBJ2-1 and V is TRBV7-6; 8 bases align to TRBD2. Germline-derived CDR1 and CDR2 are SGHVS and FNYEAQ. The CDR3 sequence is 15 residues long. Trimming removed 1 base from V and 2 bases from J; junction bases left unmatched: 1. CDR3 in DNA: TGTGCCAGCAGCTTAGAACTAGCGGCCTACAATGAGCAGTTCTTC. Translated, it gives CASSLELAAYNEQFF.

In its sample, this clone was seen once. The V call is TRBV7-7, the J call TRBJ2-2; TRBD2 matches at 10 bases. Per germline, CDR1 SSHAT and CDR2 FNYEAQ (reference sequence). There are 16 residues in the CDR3. V trimming: 5 bases; J trimming: 7 bases; junction bases outside the gene matches: 10. The CDR3 coding sequence is TGTGCCAGCAGCCCACCAGCGGGGGGGCCGATCGGGGAGCTGTTTTTT. It encodes CASSPPAGGPIGELFF.

The sample holds one count of this clone. The chain couples TRBV11-2 to TRBJ2-3; D possibly corresponds to TRBD2 (5 bases). Germline V gives CDR1 SGHAT, CDR2 FQNNGV. This CDR3 contains 15 residues. With 3 bases removed from V and 8 bases from J, the gap between germline ends came to 18 bases. CDR3 in amino acids: CASSFERARRGTQYF. CDR3 in DNA: TGTGCCAGCAGCTTTGAGCGCGCCCGCCGGGGTACGCAGTATTTT. The whole variable domain, filled in from reference TRBV11-2 and TRBJ2-3, reads EAGVAQSPRYKIIEKRQSVAFWCNPISGHATLYWYQQILGQGPKLLIQFQNNGVVDDSQLPKDRFSAERLKGVDSTLKIQPAKLEDSAVYLCASSFERARRGTQYFGPGTRLTVL.

The chain joins TRBV5-4 to TRBJ2-5; tentatively, D is TRBD2 (6 bases). Trimming removed 4 bases from V and 2 bases from J, with 12 bases in between. Looked up from germline, CDR1 is SGHNT and CDR2 is YYREEE (reference sequence). This CDR3 contains 14 residues. The CDR3 sequence: CASSPGDHQETQYF. CDR3 in DNA: TGTGCCAGCAGCCCGGGGGACCATCAAGAGACCCAGTACTTC.

The gene calls are TRBV6-2 or TRBV6-3 and TRBJ1-1; TRBD1 might be the D (5 bases). Germline assignment: CDR1 MNHEY and CDR2 SVGEGT. V lost 5 bases and J 1 base, leaving 11 bases between the germline ends. The CDR3 is 14 amino acids. The CDR3 region is CASSRLDKNTEAFF. CDR3 bases: TGTGCCAGCAGTCGCCTGGACAAGAACACTGAAGCTTTCTTT.

The rearrangement links TRBV4-2 to TRBJ1-4; D might be TRBD1 (5 bases). Germline values: CDR1 LGHNA, CDR2 YNFKEQ. This CDR3 has 17 residues. Trimming shortened V by 0 bases and J by 4 bases, and 15 bases separated the two germline ends. This chain's CDR3 is CASSQDTSRDGNEKLFF. In DNA, the CDR3 is TGTGCCAGCAGCCAAGACACTTCGCGGGACGGTAATGAAAAACTGTTTTTT.